The present T cell receptor beta chain was sequenced within a study of tumor and adjacent non-tumor tissue in lung cancer. Study summary: Each sample yielded 3.5 million to 5 million productive TCRbeta reads on average. Whole-study results and caveats: Tumor TCR diversity, when higher, was linked to shorter survival. Compared with tumor, normal lung showed significantly lower TCR diversity.

No cell sorting was done before RNA was extracted from the tissue. More than 3 cm separated this lung sample from the edge of the tumor. CDR3 size: 15 residues. Germline lookup yields CDR1 MNHNS and CDR2 SASEGT. With regard to this clonotype: Its antigen is undetermined. A read error may be the cause here, since a much bigger clone is one base away.

TCRbeta libraries were built with three rounds of nested PCR, modified from ARM-PCR. TCRdb reanalysed the multiplex PCR reads using MiXCR and keeps one entry per CDR3 protein. The table records under 45,000 distinct CDR3 sequences, approximately 57% of them present only once. The TCR originated in a man aged 45-60 years with non-small cell lung cancer. The chain carries TRBV6-1 and TRBJ2-5; 10 bases line up with TRBD1. Sequenced input: distant non-tumor lung tissue. CDR3 bases: TGTGCCAGCACCGGACAGGGGGGGTACCAAGGGACCCAGTACTTC. This translates into CASTGQGGYQGTQYF.